The present T cell receptor (beta chain) was sequenced within a study of cytomegalovirus exposure and HLA in healthy donors. Study-wide background: An earlier analysis found fewer than 140 million unique TCR beta sequences from 200 million or so T cells. Overall study results and limits: Certain indistinguishable V segments, among them TRBV6-2 and TRBV6-3, were excluded. When presence/absence was analysed, sequencing depth was taken to be roughly uniform across donors.

The PCR employed 60 Vbeta primers together with 13 Jbeta primers. Repertoires were generated with immunoSEQ multiplex PCR, while TCRdb's copy carries only in-frame clones and drops some. Found here are 150,000 to 200,000 clones, around 70% of them singletons; the top ten hold 2.5% to 3.5%. The germline V gene encodes CDR1 SGHTA and CDR2 FQGTGA. With 4 bases removed from V and 6 bases from J, the gap between germline ends came to 14 bases. The CDR3 has 14 amino acids. Worth noting for this clone: Its matching antigen is unknown.

This sequence was found in a male donor in good health and CMV-seronegative. This chain joins TRBV7-3 and TRBJ2-3, with D possibly matching TRBD2 (6 bases). Sequencing was carried out using PBMCs. CDR3 sequence: CASSSGTPPDTQYF. CDR3 DNA: TGTGCCAGCAGCTCGGGGACTCCTCCGGATACGCAGTATTTT.